The 11 T cell receptor beta chains presented below share a single source sample, sequenced in a study of T cell repertoires in cytomegalovirus infection. Each CDR3 protein is one row after TCRdb ran MiXCR on the reads. The sample lists approximately 290,000 distinct CDR3 sequences; about 25% were seen once. The sequenced sample was PBMCs. The receptors come from a human donor in good health (CMV status not recorded). Some clones in this sample may be carry-over from other donors' samples.

The sample holds many counts of this clonotype. This rearrangement joins TRBV7-9 to TRBJ2-3; D remains unclear. Germline values: CDR1 SEHNR, CDR2 FQNEAQ (reference sequence). Between the trimmed V and J ends, which lost 1 base and 14 bases, there was a span of 19 bases. The CDR3 runs 14 residues. The CDR3 sequence is CASSLGMDALDLYF. The CDR3 DNA reads as TGTGCCAGCAGCTTAGGAATGGACGCTTTGGATCTGTATTTT.

This clonotype was seen once. This chain links TRBV28 with TRBJ1-5; possibly TRBD1 for D (6 bases). The CDR3 consists of 14 residues. CDR1 is MDHEN and CDR2 is SYDVKM in the germline V gene. Trimming took 4 bases from V and 6 from J, leaving 13 bases between them. The chain's CDR3 is CASSSQGAVQPQHF. CDR3 in DNA: TGTGCCAGCAGTTCACAGGGAGCCGTTCAGCCCCAGCATTTT. The full variable domain, in which reference TRBV28 and TRBJ1-5 provide the parts outside the CDR3, is DVKVTQSSRYLVKRTGEKVFLECVQDMDHENMFWYRQDPGLGLRLIYFSYDVKMKEKGDIPEGYSVSREKKERFSLILESASTNQTSMYLCASSSQGAVQPQHFGDGTRLSIL.

The V and J genes are TRBV14 and TRBJ2-7, with a tentative D call TRBD2 (6 bases). This CDR3 is built from 12 residues. Germline V gives CDR1 SGHDN, CDR2 FVKESK. The V end was cut by 3 bases, the J end by 4 bases, with 7 bases between. The CDR3 DNA reads as TGTGCCAGCAGCCACGGGGGTTACGAGCAGTACTTC. Translating it yields CASSHGGYEQYF.

This clonotype was counted ten times or more. This chain uses TRBV7-6 with TRBJ2-1; D remains unclear. The CDR3 sequence is 13 residues long. Deletions cut 8 bases from V and 3 bases from J, with 11 bases between. CDR1 and CDR2 (germline): SGHVS, FNYEAQ. CDR3 in DNA: TGTGCCAGCTCCATTACTAACTACAATGAGCAGTTCTTC. Its protein is CASSITNYNEQFF.

V usage is TRBV10-3 and J usage is TRBJ2-7; perhaps TRBD1 as D (6 bases). Germline loops: CDR1 ENHRY, CDR2 SYGVKD. V dropped 10 bases and J dropped 1 base, with 20 bases sitting between them. The CDR3 is made up of 15 amino acids. The CDR3 sequence is CATLGQGLKSYEQYF. CDR3 bases: TGTGCCACCCTAGGGCAGGGGTTAAAATCCTACGAGCAGTACTTC.

This clonotype was seen many times. The chain carries TRBV7-2 and TRBJ2-4; D tentatively reads TRBD1 or TRBD2 (5 bases each). Germline V CDR1 and CDR2: SGHTA, FQGNSA. The CDR3 has 14 residues. V lost 5 bases, J lost 6 bases, and 14 bases lay in between. The CDR3 DNA reads TGTGCCAGCAGCCGCGGTGGGGGTGGAAACATTCAGTACTTC. It yields the protein CASSRGGGGNIQYF.

This clonotype was recorded once. The rearrangement joins TRBV29-1 to TRBJ2-7, with D perhaps matching TRBD2 (5 bases). The CDR3 is 12 residues long. The germline V gene has CDR1 SQVTM and CDR2 ANQGSEA. Trimming took 2 bases from V and 3 from J, leaving 8 bases between them. The CDR3 loop reads CSVEMGSYEQYF. The CDR3 region has the DNA TGCAGCGTTGAAATGGGGAGCTACGAGCAGTACTTC.

In this sample, this clonotype turned up many times. The CDR3 nucleotides read TGTGCCAGCAGTTCTAGCGGGAGAGAGCAGTACTTC. Its protein product is CASSSSGREQYF. The rearrangement uses TRBV12-3 or TRBV12-4 and TRBJ2-7, with 10 bases fitting TRBD2. The length of the CDR3 is 12 residues. V dropped 4 bases and J dropped 7; count of bases not matched to a gene: 1.

This clonotype was found a few times. The V and J genes are TRBV28 and TRBJ2-1, with D possibly being TRBD2 (5 bases). Looked up from germline, CDR1 is MDHEN and CDR2 is SYDVKM. Trimming shortened V by 5 bases and J by 9 bases, and 8 bases separated the two germline ends. The CDR3 has 11 residues. CDR3 coding DNA: TGTGCCAGCAGTCTAGCTCTTGAGCAGTTCTTC. Translation: CASSLALEQFF.

The chain has TRBV18 and TRBJ1-5; no clear D. The CDR3 has 15 amino acids. V lost 5 bases and J lost 0, with 11 bases in between. Germline V gives CDR1 KGHSH, CDR2 LQKENI. CDR3 in amino acids: CASSTEPYSNQPQHF. The CDR3 bases are TGTGCCAGCTCAACGGAACCTTATAGCAATCAGCCCCAGCATTTT.

This clonotype appeared a few times. V is TRBV28 and J is TRBJ1-2, with D uncertain. Germline CDR1 is MDHEN and CDR2 is SYDVKM. CDR3 length: 13 amino acids. Deletions cut 11 bases from V and 4 bases from J, with 17 bases between. The CDR3 reads CAGGRRATYGYTF. The DNA for the CDR3 is TGTGCCGGCGGTCGTCGAGCGACCTATGGCTACACCTTC.